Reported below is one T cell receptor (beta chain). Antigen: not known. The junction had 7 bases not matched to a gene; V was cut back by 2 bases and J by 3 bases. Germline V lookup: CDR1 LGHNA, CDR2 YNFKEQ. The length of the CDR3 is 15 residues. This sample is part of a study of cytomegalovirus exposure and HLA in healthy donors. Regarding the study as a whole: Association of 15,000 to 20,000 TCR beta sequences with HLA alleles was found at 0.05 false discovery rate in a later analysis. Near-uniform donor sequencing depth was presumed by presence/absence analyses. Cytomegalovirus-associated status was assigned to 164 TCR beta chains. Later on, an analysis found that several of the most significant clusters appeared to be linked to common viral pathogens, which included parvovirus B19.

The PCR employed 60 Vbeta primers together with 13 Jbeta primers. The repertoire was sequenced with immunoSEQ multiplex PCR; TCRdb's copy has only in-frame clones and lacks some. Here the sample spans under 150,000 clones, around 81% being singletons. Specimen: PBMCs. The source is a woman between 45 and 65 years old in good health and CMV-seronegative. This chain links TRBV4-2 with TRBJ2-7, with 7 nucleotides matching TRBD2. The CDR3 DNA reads TGTGCCAGCAGCCAATCCGGCGGGGGAATCTACGAGCAGTACGTC. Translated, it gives CASSQSGGGIYEQYV.